The 21 T cell receptor beta chains in this list originate from one sample, sequenced in a study of identical twins. TCRdb recomputed calls from the 5' RACE reads with MiXCR, one row per CDR3 protein. The sample records approximately 190,000 distinct CDR3 sequences, more than 15% being singletons. These data also formed part of another study, on T cells expressing NK-cell markers.

The specimen was CD8+ T cells sorted from blood. Receptors originate from a woman aged 18-29 years in good health.

The V gene is TRBV4-1, the J gene TRBJ1-1; D is unresolved. V was clipped by 1 base and J by 2 bases, with 8 bases between them. There are 14 residues in the CDR3. In germline, CDR1 is MGHRA, CDR2 YSYEKL. This chain's CDR3 is CASSQARVNTEAFF. As DNA, the CDR3 is TGCGCCAGCAGCCAAGCTAGGGTCAACACTGAAGCTTTCTTT.

The table lists this clonotype with a few counts. V usage is TRBV27 and J usage is TRBJ2-1, with 11 bases matching TRBD1. Germline loops: CDR1 MNHEY, CDR2 SMNVEV (reference sequence). This CDR3 region has 13 residues. V lost 4 bases and J lost 9; bases outside the gene matches: 2. The CDR3 nucleotides are TGTGCCAGCAGTTGGGGACAGGGGGGTGAGCAGTTCTTC. This encodes CASSWGQGGEQFF.

The J gene is TRBJ2-1, the V gene TRBV5-1; tentative D call: TRBD2 (7 bases). The ends were cut back, 6 bases at V and 4 bases at J, with 17 bases in the middle. This CDR3 has 15 residues. CDR1 is SGHRS and CDR2 is YFSETQ in the germline V gene. This CDR3 reads CASTSGRGVYNEQFF. Written as DNA, the CDR3 is TGCGCCAGCACCTCAGGGAGGGGGGTTTACAATGAGCAGTTCTTC.

The chain links TRBV3-1 to TRBJ2-1, with TRBD2 matching over 7 bases. The CDR3 contains 14 residues. CDR1 is LGHDT, CDR2 YNNKEL, per germline (reference sequence). The V and J ends lost 4 bases and 6 bases, in that order; junction bases with no gene match: 6. The chain's CDR3 is CASSLRDYPNEQFF. The DNA of the CDR3 is TGTGCCAGCAGCCTCAGGGACTACCCCAATGAGCAGTTCTTC.

This clonotype was detected once. The rearrangement joins TRBV4-1 to TRBJ2-3, with 9 bases identical to TRBD2. The CDR3 spans 18 residues. Losses at the gene ends were 0 bases for V and 4 bases for J; bases not matched to a gene: 11. The germline V gene has CDR1 MGHRA and CDR2 YSYEKL. The CDR3 DNA reads TGCGCCAGCAGCCAAGATATTGTTGCGGGGGGGCGATCAGATACGCAGTATTTT. Translating gives CASSQDIVAGGRSDTQYF.

This chain joins TRBV7-9 and TRBJ2-7, with D unclear. Looked up from germline, CDR1 is SEHNR and CDR2 is FQNEAQ (reference sequence). CDR3 length equals 15 residues. The V and J ends lost 6 bases and 2 bases respectively, with 17 bases between them. CDR3 residues: CASSSLRRLTYEQYF. CDR3 DNA sequence: TGTGCCAGCAGTTCTCTGAGGCGTCTAACCTACGAGCAGTACTTC. The full variable domain, with the rest looked up from reference TRBV7-9 and TRBJ2-7, is DTGVSQNPRHKITKRGQNVTFRCDPISEHNRLYWYRQTLGQGPEFLTYFQNEAQLEKSRLLSDRFSAERPKGSFSTLEIQRTEQGDSAMYLCASSSLRRLTYEQYFGPGTRLTVT.

In this sample, this clonotype turned up a few times. The V call is TRBV20-1, the J call TRBJ2-3, with TRBD2 matching over 8 bases. CDR1 is DFQATT and CDR2 is SNEGSKA in the germline V gene (reference sequence). This CDR3 comprises 14 residues. With V trimmed by 6 bases and J by 8 bases, 13 bases remained unmatched. CDR3 in amino acids: CSADGGGPGGTQYF. Here the CDR3 DNA reads TGCAGTGCCGACGGGGGGGGTCCGGGAGGTACGCAGTATTTT.

This chain joins TRBV7-8 and TRBJ2-3; the match to TRBD1 covers 7 bases. There are 15 residues in the CDR3. Germline loops: CDR1 SGHVS, CDR2 FQNEAQ. The V and J ends lost 5 bases and 4 bases, in that order; junction bases with no gene match: 9. CDR3 region: CASSLQGVWADTQYF. CDR3 sequence (DNA): TGTGCCAGCAGCCTCCAGGGGGTGTGGGCAGATACGCAGTATTTT.

V is TRBV27 and J is TRBJ1-1; D unresolved. Germline V CDR1 and CDR2: MNHEY, SMNVEV (reference sequence). The CDR3 covers 16 residues. V shed 3 bases and J shed 1 base, with 15 bases lying between them. Here the CDR3 reads CASSFWPAQGNTEAFF. The CDR3 nucleotides read TGTGCCAGCAGTTTCTGGCCGGCCCAAGGGAACACTGAAGCTTTCTTT.

The chain is built from TRBV7-8 and TRBJ2-3, with 9 bases aligning to TRBD2. The CDR3 consists of 17 residues. CDR1 SGHVS and CDR2 FQNEAQ come from the germline V gene. V trimming: 0 bases; J trimming: 3 bases; junction bases outside the gene matches: 7. The DNA of the CDR3 is TGTGCCAGCAGCTTAGCGAGAATAGCGGGAGTAACAGATACGCAGTATTTT. This translates into CASSLARIAGVTDTQYF.

This clonotype has just a few counts. The V call is TRBV6-5, the J call TRBJ2-2; 7 bases agree with TRBD1. Germline V gives CDR1 MNHEY, CDR2 SVGAGI. The CDR3 has 15 residues. V shed 4 bases and J 1 base; nucleotides not matched to a gene: 3. CDR3 protein: CASSSGTENTGELFF. The DNA for the CDR3 is TGTGCCAGCAGTTCTGGGACAGAGAACACCGGGGAGCTGTTTTTT.

This clonotype was found a few times. The chain links TRBV14 to TRBJ1-1; maybe TRBD1 (5 bases). The CDR3 spans 14 residues. The V and J ends lost 0 bases and 10 bases respectively, with 15 bases between them. Germline V gene sequence: CDR1 SGHDN, CDR2 FVKESK. CDR3 in DNA: TGTGCCAGCAGCCAAGATCTGAGAGGGGTTACAGCTTTCTTT. It codes for CASSQDLRGVTAFF.

This chain joins TRBV12-3 or TRBV12-4 and TRBJ2-7, with D possibly being TRBD1 (6 bases). This CDR3 has 14 amino acids. With 7 bases removed from V and 5 bases from J, the gap between germline ends came to 18 bases. The CDR3: CASTNPGQNHEQYF. Written as DNA, the CDR3 is TGTGCCAGCACTAACCCCGGACAGAACCACGAGCAGTACTTC.

Only a few counts were recorded for this clonotype. The chain joins TRBV20-1 to TRBJ2-1, with 7 positions matching TRBD2. The V and J ends lost 2 bases and 7 bases, in that order; junction bases with no gene match: 11. This CDR3 has 15 amino acids. From germline, CDR1 is DFQATT and CDR2 SNEGSKA (reference sequence). DNA of the CDR3: TGCAGTGCTAGAAATTCCTTGACTAGCTTGAATGAGCAGTTCTTC. Its translation is CSARNSLTSLNEQFF.

There are many counts of this clonotype. The chain combines TRBV14 with TRBJ2-6; D ambiguous. Germline V gene data show CDR1 as SGHDN and CDR2 as FVKESK. The CDR3 length is 12 residues. The V end was cut by 7 bases, the J end by 0 bases, with 1 base between. The CDR3 coding sequence is TGTGCCAGCAACTCTGGGGCCAACGTCCTGACTTTC. Its translation: CASNSGANVLTF.

This chain joins TRBV20-1 and TRBJ2-2; TRBD2 aligns across 10 bases. The CDR3 is 18 amino acids. CDR1 DFQATT and CDR2 SNEGSKA come from the germline V gene (reference sequence). The trim removed 0 bases at V and 5 bases at J, leaving 12 bases unmatched. The chain's CDR3 is CSARDWLAGEGLTGELFF. The CDR3 DNA sequence: TGCAGTGCTAGAGATTGGCTAGCGGGAGAGGGTCTGACCGGGGAGCTGTTTTTT.

This clonotype was observed at least ten times. This chain uses TRBV7-8 with TRBJ2-1, with a tentative D call TRBD2 (6 bases). Trimming cost V 1 base and J 5 bases, with 12 bases left between them. The CDR3 length is 15 residues. Germline V gene data show CDR1 as SGHVS and CDR2 as FQNEAQ. The CDR3 DNA is TGTGCCAGCAGCTTAGTAACGGGGGTTAACAATGAGCAGTTCTTC. Its protein is CASSLVTGVNNEQFF.

The V and J genes are TRBV11-2 and TRBJ2-6; no clear D. CDR3 length equals 16 residues. V gave up 7 bases and J gave up 9 bases, with 22 bases separating them. Germline V gene data show CDR1 as SGHAT and CDR2 as FQNNGV. In nucleotides, the CDR3 is TGTGCCAGCACTAACCAACCGGCGACCCTAGGCAACGTCCTGACTTTC. It is translated as CASTNQPATLGNVLTF.

In its sample, this clonotype was seen a few times. V usage is TRBV29-1 and J usage is TRBJ2-3; 9 nucleotides line up with TRBD2. This CDR3 has 17 residues. The germline V gene has CDR1 SQVTM and CDR2 ANQGSEA. With 0 bases clipped from V and 0 bases from J, the junction kept 7 bases outside the gene matches. CDR3 in amino acids: CSVEDLRLAVSTDTQYF. In DNA form, the CDR3 reads TGCAGCGTTGAAGATCTTCGACTAGCGGTTAGCACAGATACGCAGTATTTT.

On this clonotype itself: Compared with germline, one end of the junction differs, possibly owing to a read error. This sequence joins TRBV5-1 and TRBJ2-3; D remains unclear. Germline V lookup: CDR1 SGHRS, CDR2 YFSETQ. The CDR3 length is 16 residues. CDR3 amino acids: CASSSFAVTRTDTQYF. The CDR3 coding sequence is TGCGCCAGCAGCTCTTTTGCAGTGACACGCACGGATACGCAGTATTTT.

The chain links TRBV29-1 to TRBJ2-7; TRBD1 matches at 9 bases. Germline V CDR1 and CDR2: SQVTM, ANQGSEA. The trim removed 0 bases at V and 7 bases at J, leaving 10 bases unmatched. The CDR3 is 15 residues long. In DNA form, the CDR3 reads TGCAGCGTTGAAGATCGGGGACAGGGTCTTACGGAGCAGTACTTC. Residues: CSVEDRGQGLTEQYF.